This T cell receptor beta chain was recorded in a study of human T cells and chemical hapten exposure. Regarding the study as a whole: As the donors had alopecia, their immune response may differ from healthy people's. Compared with pre-sensitization or healthy control sets, expanded TCRs clustered more.

Time point noted: pre-sensitization, week 0. Treatment meaning: therapeutic diphenylcyclopropenone sensitization with weekly scalp DPC. Each donor was an alopecia patient between 18 and 70 years of age who qualified for DPC. The germline gives CDR1 MDHEN, CDR2 SYDVKM. The ends were cut back, 8 bases at V and 4 bases at J, with 8 bases in the middle. The CDR3 is 11 residues long. The table lists this clonotype with many counts. No antigen is known for it. Individual cDNA molecules in this library carried unique molecular identifiers. TCRdb analysed the RACE reads with MiXCR anew, one entry per CDR3 protein. The sample includes more than 300,000 distinct CDR3 sequences, around 5.5% seen only once; the top ten take 2.6%.

The source is a woman aged 45-65 years with alopecia areata. Some clones in this sample may be carry-over from other donors' samples. J is TRBJ2-5 and V is TRBV28, with D perhaps assigned TRBD1 or TRBD2 (5 bases each). Sequenced here: whole blood, sampled in connection with sensitization to the hapten diphenylcyclopropenone (DPC). The CDR3 spells CASSGPETQYF. The CDR3 bases are TGTGCCAGCTCGGGACCAGAGACCCAGTACTTC.